The entry that follows covers one TCR beta chain sequence. Antigen unknown. This CDR3 has 14 amino acids. Trimming took off 4 bases at V and 0 bases at J, with 9 bases between the two ends. CDR1 and CDR2 (germline): SQVTM, ANQGSEA. Primers included in the PCR were 60 Vbeta and 13 Jbeta primers. Sequencing was performed with immunoSEQ multiplex PCR; in TCRdb, only in-frame clones are kept and a portion is missing. Here the sample table reports approximately 140,000 clones. The source of the sample is a study of cytomegalovirus exposure and HLA in healthy donors. Study-wide results and caveats: Later analysis identified 17,000 or so TCR beta sequences associated with HLA alleles, using a false discovery rate threshold of 0.05. TCR beta chain V- and J-gene trimming was linked, in a later analysis, to a missense variant in DCLRE1C. Accurate prediction of most subjects' HLA-A and HLA-B alleles from TCR beta sequences was reported.

The sequence came from a woman aged 18-29 years in good health and CMV-seronegative. Sequences were obtained from PBMCs. The chain couples TRBV29-1 to TRBJ2-2; D uncertain. CDR3 residues: CSVVGGANTGELFF. CDR3 in DNA: TGCAGCGTTGTAGGCGGCGCGAACACCGGGGAGCTGTTTTTT.